This T cell receptor (beta chain) emerged from a study of T cells in Graves' hyperthyroidism and ophthalmopathy. Trimming cost V 4 bases and J 2 bases, with 7 bases left between them. Germline V gene sequence: CDR1 SGHKS, CDR2 YYEKEE (reference sequence). The CDR3 has 12 residues. From RNA transcripts, TCR beta CDR3 regions were amplified. With the HTBI primer set, the TCR CDR3 went through a first round of RT-PCR. MiXCR was run by TCRdb on the multiplex PCR reads, yielding one entry per CDR3 protein. Of 300,000 to 350,000 distinct CDR3 sequences in the sample, more than 11% were seen once. The source of this sequence is a woman aged 25 to 39 with Graves' hyperthyroidism. V is TRBV5-5 and J is TRBJ2-7; D gene ambiguous. The sequenced sample was blood. CDR3 in amino acids: CASSREPYEQYF. The CDR3 DNA reads TGTGCCAGCAGCAGGGAACCCTACGAGCAGTACTTC.